These 27 T cell receptor beta chains were all obtained from the same sample, sequenced in a study of blood T cell repertoires in COVID-19. Here immunoSEQ multiplex PCR was the method, and the copy in TCRdb shows in-frame clones only, minus some. Among about 160,000 clones listed, approximately 84% were seen once. Sample: peripheral blood. These receptors came from a middle-aged man who had recovered from COVID-19.

The chain carries TRBV3-1 (or the pseudogene TRBV3-2) and TRBJ1-4, with D uncertain. The length of the CDR3 is 14 residues. The V gene lost 3 bases and the J gene lost 4 bases, with 9 bases spanning the gap. Germline CDR1 is LGHDT and CDR2 is YNNKEL (reference sequence). The CDR3 reads CASSHITYNEKLFF. CDR3 DNA: TGTGCCAGCAGCCACATCACTTATAATGAAAAACTGTTTTTT.

CDR3 region: CASIHRGPGANVLTF. As DNA, the CDR3 is TGTGCCAGCATACACAGGGGGCCTGGGGCCAACGTCCTGACTTTC. The chain is built from TRBV3-1 (or the pseudogene TRBV3-2) and TRBJ2-6; TRBD1 agrees at 9 bases. V lost 7 bases and J lost 2; bases outside the gene matches: 3. Germline V gene data show CDR1 as LGHDT and CDR2 as YNNKEL (reference sequence). The CDR3 is made up of 15 amino acids.

V gene TRBV6-5 combines with J gene TRBJ1-4, with 8 positions matching TRBD1. The CDR3 consists of 14 residues. The germline V gene encodes CDR1 MNHEY and CDR2 SVGAGI. The V gene end was trimmed by 2 bases and the J gene end by 7 bases; junction bases not matched to a gene: 3. DNA of the CDR3: TGTGCCAGCAGTTACGACAGGGGTTCTGAAAAACTGTTTTTT. Translation: CASSYDRGSEKLFF.

The chain uses TRBV7-9 and TRBJ2-5; the match to TRBD2 covers 11 bases. The CDR3 runs 15 residues. V shed 5 bases and J 5 bases; nucleotides not matched to a gene: 7. The germline gives CDR1 SEHNR, CDR2 FQNEAQ (reference sequence). The CDR3 nucleotides are TGTGCCAGCAGCCCACTAGCGGGGGCCTTTGAGACCCAGTACTTC. Amino acid sequence: CASSPLAGAFETQYF. Full variable domain (remainder filled in from reference TRBV7-9 and TRBJ2-5): DTGVSQNPRHKITKRGQNVTFRCDPISEHNRLYWYRQTLGQGPEFLTYFQNEAQLEKSRLLSDRFSAERPKGSFSTLEIQRTEQGDSAMYLCASSPLAGAFETQYFGPGTRLLVL.

Concerning this clone: Germline and junction disagree at one end, which may indicate a read error. The chain uses TRBV20-1 and TRBJ2-3, with 10 bases lining up with TRBD2. The CDR3 spans 11 residues. Germline V CDR1 and CDR2: DFQATT, SNEGSKA (reference sequence). This CDR3 is CSAYSGGRQNF. In DNA form, the CDR3 reads TGCAGTGCTTATAGCGGGGGGCGCCAGAATTTT.

This rearrangement joins TRBV27 to TRBJ2-7, with D tentatively TRBD1 (6 bases). Germline CDR1 and CDR2: MNHEY and SMNVEV (reference sequence). This CDR3 comprises 16 residues. Trimming took off 2 bases at V and 3 bases at J, with 17 bases between the two ends. The chain's CDR3 is CASSLGGQQNYYEQYF. The CDR3 DNA follows: TGTGCCAGCAGTTTAGGAGGACAGCAAAACTACTACGAGCAGTACTTC.

This rearrangement joins TRBV30 to TRBJ1-2, with unresolved D. V was cut by 1 base and J by 8 bases, with 11 bases left in between. The CDR3 totals 12 residues. Germline CDR1 GTSNPN, CDR2 SVGIG (reference sequence). The CDR3 coding sequence is TGTGCCTGGAGTGAGGGCCGGGAGGGCTACACCTTC. This sequence encodes CAWSEGREGYTF.

CDR3 bases: TGTGCCTGGAAACTCTACGGGGGGGAAGAGACCCAGTACTTC. Translated: CAWKLYGGEETQYF. The chain couples TRBV30 to TRBJ2-5; TRBD2 matches 8 bases. The junction had 7 bases not matched to a gene; V was cut back by 4 bases and J by 3 bases. Germline V gene lookup returns CDR1 GTSNPN and CDR2 SVGIG (reference sequence). This CDR3 is 14 amino acids long.

The CDR3, as DNA: TGTGCCAGCTCACCAAGAAGGACAGGGACCCCGGGGGAGCTGTTTTTT. Its translation: CASSPRRTGTPGELFF. The chain links TRBV18 to TRBJ2-2, with TRBD1 matching over 8 bases. The CDR3 contains 16 residues. The trim removed 2 bases at V and 8 bases at J, leaving 10 bases unmatched. CDR1 and CDR2 from the germline V gene are KGHSH and LQKENI. Full variable domain (outside the CDR3, taken from reference TRBV18 and TRBJ2-2): NAGVMQNPRHLVRRRGQEARLRCSPMKGHSHVYWYRQLPEEGLKFMVYLQKENIIDESGMPKERFSAEFPKEGPSILRIQQVVRGDSAAYFCASSPRRTGTPGELFFGEGSRLTVL.

This sequence joins TRBV10-3 and TRBJ2-1, with D perhaps matching TRBD2 (6 bases). V shed 5 bases and J shed 4 bases, with 15 bases lying between them. This CDR3 spans 15 amino acids. CDR1 is ENHRY and CDR2 is SYGVKD in the germline V gene. DNA for the CDR3: TGTGCCATCAGTCTCCCGCGGGGTGGTTACAATGAGCAGTTCTTC. Translating gives CAISLPRGGYNEQFF.

This chain connects TRBV7-2 to TRBJ2-1, with no clear D. Per germline, CDR1 SGHTA and CDR2 FQGNSA. The CDR3 loop spans 14 amino acids. V was trimmed by 0 bases and J by 4 bases, leaving 7 bases between them. The CDR3: CASSLANSYNEQFF. The CDR3 coding sequence is TGTGCCAGCAGCTTAGCTAACTCTTACAATGAGCAGTTCTTC.

The CDR3 sequence is CASSLVGDYEQFF. CDR3 coding DNA: TGTGCCAGCAGCTTGGTCGGGGACTATGAGCAGTTCTTC. V usage is TRBV5-8 and J usage is TRBJ2-1; a weak D match, TRBD2 (6 bases). The germline CDR1 and CDR2 sequences are SGHTS and YDEGEE. V dropped 0 bases and J dropped 8 bases, with 9 bases sitting between them. This CDR3 spans 13 amino acids. Looking up the rest from reference TRBV5-8 and TRBJ2-1 gives the full variable domain: EAGVTQSPTHLIKTRGQQATLRCSPISGHTSVYWYQQALGLGLQFLLWYDEGEERNRGNFPPRFSGRQFPNYSSELNVNALELEDSALYLCASSLVGDYEQFFGPGTRLTVL.

A single count supports this clone. The chain employs TRBV4-3 and TRBJ1-1; 9 bases agree with TRBD1. V lost 6 bases and J lost 2; bases outside the gene matches: 7. The CDR3 extends over 15 amino acids. Germline V gives CDR1 LGHNA, CDR2 YSLEER. Here the CDR3 reads CASRGTGSFNTEAFF. The CDR3 coding sequence is TGCGCCAGCAGGGGGACAGGGAGTTTTAACACTGAAGCTTTCTTT.

This clone was picked up a small number of times. J is TRBJ1-2 and V is TRBV18; D unresolved. In germline, CDR1 is KGHSH, CDR2 LQKENI. Trimming cost V 2 bases and J 4 bases, with 17 bases left between them. CDR3 length: 16 amino acids. The CDR3, as DNA: TGTGCCAGCTCACCATCCCGGGGAGGTGTAGTCTATGGCTACACCTTC. Its protein is CASSPSRGGVVYGYTF.

The V call is TRBV25-1, the J call TRBJ2-7; D remains unclear. V shed 5 bases and J shed 5 bases, with 13 bases lying between them. This CDR3 region has 13 residues. In germline, CDR1 is MGHDK, CDR2 SYGVNS. CDR3 amino acids: CASSQSLGDEQYF. For the CDR3, the DNA is TGTGCCAGCAGTCAGTCCCTAGGTGACGAGCAGTACTTC.

The J gene is TRBJ1-1, the V gene TRBV11-3; TRBD1 matches at 7 bases. Germline V gives CDR1 SGHNT, CDR2 YENEEA. V trimming: 2 bases; J trimming: 4 bases; junction bases outside the gene matches: 7. The CDR3 runs 15 residues. CDR3 protein: CASSLMKGAGTEAFF. As DNA, the CDR3 is TGTGCCAGCAGCTTAATGAAGGGGGCGGGCACTGAAGCTTTCTTT.

V is TRBV7-9 and J is TRBJ2-1; no clear D gene. CDR3 length equals 14 residues. Trimming cost V 4 bases and J 2 bases, with 9 bases left between them. The germline gives CDR1 SEHNR, CDR2 FQNEAQ (reference sequence). DNA of the CDR3: TGTGCCAGCAGCTACGGAGCCCCCTACAATGAGCAGTTCTTC. It encodes CASSYGAPYNEQFF.

This chain joins TRBV6-2 or TRBV6-3 and TRBJ1-1; D might be TRBD1 (6 bases). Germline CDR1 MNHEY, CDR2 SVGEGT. This CDR3 is built from 16 residues. With 3 bases removed from V and 6 bases from J, the gap between germline ends came to 20 bases. Here the CDR3 reads CASSYRDTRRTAEAFF. The DNA of the CDR3 is TGTGCCAGCAGTTATCGGGACACAAGACGCACGGCTGAAGCTTTCTTT.

This chain links TRBV12-3 or TRBV12-4 with TRBJ2-5, with D perhaps TRBD2 (6 bases). This CDR3 has 12 residues. V gave up 5 bases and J gave up 4 bases, with 8 bases separating them. The CDR3 loop reads CASSPEGETQYF. The CDR3 DNA is TGTGCCAGCAGTCCGGAGGGAGAGACCCAGTACTTC.

The chain carries TRBV19 and TRBJ2-2, with 10 bases lining up with TRBD2. The length of the CDR3 is 17 residues. CDR1 and CDR2 from the germline V gene are LNHDA and SQIVND (reference sequence). V was pared by 7 bases and J by 1 base, with 9 bases of the junction left unmatched. Here the CDR3 DNA reads TGTGCCAGTATGGCCAGCGGGAGGGCCCAGAACACCGGGGAGCTGTTTTTT. The encoded protein is CASMASGRAQNTGELFF.

The chain recombines TRBV19 with TRBJ2-3; perhaps TRBD1 as D (6 bases). The CDR3 consists of 14 residues. V lost 2 bases and J 4 bases, leaving 10 bases between the germline ends. CDR1 is LNHDA, CDR2 SQIVND, per germline (reference sequence). The CDR3 spells CASSISGGADTQYF. DNA of the CDR3: TGTGCCAGTAGTATATCTGGGGGCGCAGATACGCAGTATTTT.

The chain couples TRBV24-1 to TRBJ2-3; 9 bases map to TRBD1. V was clipped by 6 bases and J by 4 bases; unmatched bases: 10. The CDR3 consists of 16 residues. Per the germline V gene, CDR1 is KGHDR and CDR2 is SFDVKD. CDR3 residues: CATSTLGQGFPDTQYF. The CDR3 region has the DNA TGTGCCACCAGTACGTTAGGACAGGGGTTTCCAGATACGCAGTATTTT.

The chain joins TRBV4-1 to TRBJ2-1, with 7 bases lining up with TRBD2. Germline CDR1 MGHRA, CDR2 YSYEKL. Trimming took 1 base from V and 0 from J; bases not matched to a gene: 6. CDR3 length: 17 residues. CDR3 residues: CASSQVFGGSSYNEQFF. CDR3 nucleotide sequence: TGCGCCAGCAGCCAAGTATTCGGCGGGAGCTCCTACAATGAGCAGTTCTTC.

The CDR3 is CACNSDSSYEQYF. CDR3 nucleotide sequence: TGTGCCTGCAATTCGGACAGCTCCTACGAGCAGTACTTC. The chain recombines TRBV30 with TRBJ2-7; D perhaps matches TRBD1 (6 bases). Germline CDR1 reads GTSNPN; CDR2 reads SVGIG (reference sequence). V dropped 6 bases and J dropped 0 bases, with 12 bases sitting between them. The CDR3 extends over 13 amino acids.

The chain is built from TRBV5-1 and TRBJ2-3; 9 bases are shared with TRBD1. This CDR3 spans 14 amino acids. Trimming at V came to 8 bases and at J to 4 bases, leaving 8 bases not matched to a gene. CDR1 and CDR2 (germline): SGHRS, YFSETQ. CDR3: CASVPGQGADTQYF. CDR3 nucleotide sequence: TGCGCCAGTGTACCGGGACAGGGAGCAGATACGCAGTATTTT.

This clone has at least ten counts. The rearrangement links TRBV19 to TRBJ2-7; 7 nucleotides align to TRBD2. Germline V gene sequence: CDR1 LNHDA, CDR2 SQIVND (reference sequence). Trimming took 3 bases from V and 4 from J; bases not matched to a gene: 9. This CDR3 is built from 15 residues. The CDR3 DNA reads as TGTGCCAGTAGTATCCAGGCGGGAGCGGTATACGAGCAGTACTTC. It codes for CASSIQAGAVYEQYF.

This clone was detected only a few times. CDR3 sequence reads: CASSYRGHDSTDTQYF. Written as DNA, the CDR3 is TGTGCCAGCAGTTACCGTGGACACGATAGCACAGATACGCAGTATTTT. This chain connects TRBV6-2 or TRBV6-3 to TRBJ2-3; maybe TRBD1 (5 bases). The V gene lost 2 bases and the J gene lost 0 bases, with 12 bases spanning the gap. Germline CDR1 MNHEY, CDR2 SVGEGT. This CDR3 has 16 residues.